One sample yielded the 22 T cell receptor beta chains listed below, sequenced in a study of read filtering for tumor transcriptome and immune sequencing. The library was built from around 0.4 ug RNA with molecular barcoded adaptors for alpha/delta and beta/gamma chains. TCRdb independently ran MiXCR on the reads; one entry per CDR3 protein. The sample shows more than 35,000 distinct CDR3 sequences, about an eighth of them seen only once. Sequencing input: a population of CD138-negative cells sorted from bone marrow. These receptors all come from a donor over 35 with multiple myeloma.

This clonotype appeared many times. The chain combines TRBV11-3 with TRBJ2-2; 9 nucleotides agree with TRBD1. The CDR3 is 17 amino acids. Trimming took 5 bases from V and 2 from J; bases not matched to a gene: 9. The germline CDR1 and CDR2 sequences are SGHNT and YENEEA. CDR3 sequence (DNA): TGTGCCAGCAGCCCGGGACAGGGAGAGTTTAACACCGGGGAGCTGTTTTTT. Translated, it gives CASSPGQGEFNTGELFF.

This clonotype was observed many times. The rearrangement joins TRBV5-6 to TRBJ2-3; D gene uncertain. The CDR3 consists of 12 residues. Per germline, CDR1 SGHDT and CDR2 YYEEEE. V was cut by 4 bases and J by 2 bases, with 5 bases left in between. The CDR3 DNA sequence: TGTGCCAGCAGCCTAACCACAGATACGCAGTATTTT. Its translation: CASSLTTDTQYF.

This clonotype has at least ten counts. The CDR3 DNA sequence: TGTGCCAGCAGCACCTGGGGACACCTCTATGGCTACACCTTC. It translates to CASSTWGHLYGYTF. The chain uses TRBV5-5 and TRBJ1-2; TRBD1 might be the D (6 bases). The length of the CDR3 is 14 residues. The ends were cut back, 4 bases at V and 4 bases at J, with 14 bases in the middle. Germline V lookup: CDR1 SGHKS, CDR2 YYEKEE (reference sequence).

As concerns this clonotype: It may be a read error: a sequence one base away is much more abundant. The chain combines TRBV6-2 or TRBV6-3 with TRBJ1-5, with 7 nucleotides matching TRBD1. There are 15 residues in the CDR3. Germline CDR1 MNHEY, CDR2 SVGEGT. This CDR3 reads CASKEQRQGDQPQRF. The CDR3 DNA reads TGTGCCAGCAAGGAACAAAGACAGGGAGATCAGCCCCAGCGTTTT.

On this clonotype itself: The likely explanation is a read error, given a far larger clone one base away. V and J are TRBV11-1 and TRBJ2-1; D is uncertain. The CDR3 runs 12 residues. Germline V CDR1 and CDR2: SGHAT, FQDESV (reference sequence). The CDR3 protein is CASSLVNNEQSF. As DNA, the CDR3 is TGTGCCAGCAGCCTTGTCAACAATGAGCAGTCCTTC.

This clonotype has more than one count but fewer than ten. This may come from a read error, since a much larger clone is one base off. The chain uses TRBV7-8 and TRBJ2-1; D is possibly TRBD2 (6 bases). From germline, CDR1 is SGHVS and CDR2 FQNEAQ. This CDR3 comprises 16 residues. Trimming cost V 4 bases and J 6 bases, with 19 bases left between them. The CDR3 here is CASSSPEGPARNEQFF. The CDR3 DNA reads TGTGCCAGCAGCTCCCCGGAGGGACCAGCGCGCAATGAGCAGTTCTTC.

This clonotype was observed at least ten times. The chain combines TRBV4-1 with TRBJ2-3; D is unresolved. From germline, CDR1 is MGHRA and CDR2 YSYEKL. CDR3 length: 16 amino acids. V was cut by 0 bases and J by 4 bases, with 14 bases left in between. Written as DNA, the CDR3 is TGCGCCAGCAGCCAAGATAGGGCGATAAAACCAGATACGCAGTATTTT. This sequence encodes CASSQDRAIKPDTQYF.

This clonotype was counted many times. This chain connects TRBV30 to TRBJ2-7, with D perhaps TRBD1 (6 bases). CDR1 is GTSNPN, CDR2 SVGIG, per germline (reference sequence). The CDR3 is made up of 12 amino acids. V was trimmed by 1 base and J by 7 bases, leaving 11 bases between them. CDR3 nucleotide sequence: TGTGCCTGGAGTGCCGAGAGGGGGGAGCAGTACTTC. Translating gives CAWSAERGEQYF.

This clonotype was seen ten or more times. CDR3 in DNA: TGTGCCAGCAGTCAGGGGGGCCGTAATCAGCCCCAGCATTTT. This translates into CASSQGGRNQPQHF. The chain carries TRBV9 and TRBJ1-5, with 7 bases identical to TRBD1. The ends lost 5 bases at V and 4 bases at J; junction bases unmatched: 6. Germline values: CDR1 SGDLS, CDR2 YYNGEE. This CDR3 comprises 14 residues.

This clonotype came up many times. V and J are TRBV5-4 and TRBJ2-4; the D gene could be TRBD1 or TRBD2 (6 bases each). Germline CDR1 SGHNT, CDR2 YYREEE (reference sequence). The length of the CDR3 is 19 residues. V gave up 2 bases and J gave up 0 bases, with 21 bases separating them. CDR3 DNA sequence: TGTGCCAGCAGCTTAATTCCGGGGGCCCACTCACTAGCCAAAAACATTCAGTACTTC. Its translation is CASSLIPGAHSLAKNIQYF.

This clonotype was recorded at least ten times. This chain connects TRBV19 to TRBJ2-3, with D hard to call. The germline V gene has CDR1 LNHDA and CDR2 SQIVND (reference sequence). This CDR3 is 11 amino acids long. V was trimmed by 9 bases and J by 4 bases, leaving 8 bases between them. The CDR3 DNA follows: TGTGCCAGCACGGTTGCAGATACGCAGTATTTT. Translating it yields CASTVADTQYF.

This clonotype appeared many times. V usage is TRBV19 and J usage is TRBJ2-5; the match to TRBD2 covers 11 bases. The CDR3 sequence is 15 residues long. Germline V CDR1 and CDR2: LNHDA, SQIVND (reference sequence). The V gene end was trimmed by 6 bases and the J gene end by 5 bases; junction bases not matched to a gene: 8. Here the CDR3 reads CASRSGTSGLETQYF. CDR3 sequence (DNA): TGTGCCAGTAGGAGCGGGACTAGCGGTCTGGAGACCCAGTACTTC.

In its sample, this clonotype was seen a few times. The chain employs TRBV7-9 and TRBJ2-1, with D possibly TRBD1 on 6 matching bases. The V and J ends lost 8 bases and 6 bases respectively, with 20 bases between them. CDR1 and CDR2 (germline): SEHNR, FQNEAQ (reference sequence). CDR3 length equals 15 residues. The CDR3 region is CASGSQGSLGNEQFF. The DNA of the CDR3 is TGTGCCAGCGGCTCCCAGGGGTCGTTGGGCAATGAGCAGTTCTTC.

Points on this clonotype: A much larger clone differs by one base, so this may be a read error. J is TRBJ2-1 and V is TRBV10-3, with 7 bases aligning to TRBD1. Germline values: CDR1 ENHRY, CDR2 SYGVKD. The V segment lost 5 bases and the J segment 3 bases; nucleotides outside the gene matches: 7. This CDR3 has 15 amino acids. The CDR3 DNA is TGTGCCATCAGTAATCCTCGACAGGGCTACAATGAGCAGTTCTTC. Its translation: CAISNPRQGYNEQFF.

This clonotype has just a few counts. The chain has TRBV20-1 and TRBJ2-3; 7 nucleotides agree with TRBD1. CDR3 size: 13 residues. With V trimmed by 6 bases and J by 4 bases, 7 bases remained unmatched. The germline CDR1 and CDR2 sequences are DFQATT and SNEGSKA (reference sequence). The CDR3 protein is CSALGQLADTQYF. The DNA of the CDR3 is TGCAGTGCGTTGGGACAGCTTGCAGATACGCAGTATTTT.

In this sample, this clonotype turned up many times. V is TRBV6-1 and J is TRBJ2-7; 7 nucleotides match TRBD2. The CDR3 is made up of 14 amino acids. CDR1 is MNHNS, CDR2 SASEGT, per germline. The V gene end was trimmed by 5 bases and the J gene end by 5 bases; junction bases not matched to a gene: 9. In DNA form, the CDR3 reads TGTGCCAGCAGTTCAGGACTAGGTCGGGACGAGCAGTACTTC. Protein: CASSSGLGRDEQYF.

In its sample, this clonotype was seen many times. The chain joins TRBV6-1 to TRBJ1-5; 7 nucleotides line up with TRBD1. The CDR3 has 17 amino acids. Germline assignment: CDR1 MNHNS and CDR2 SASEGT. Trimming removed 4 bases from V and 0 bases from J; junction bases left unmatched: 9. The CDR3 protein is CASSGQGSQGSNQPQHF. DNA for the CDR3: TGTGCCAGCAGTGGACAGGGTTCCCAAGGTAGCAATCAGCCCCAGCATTTT.

This clonotype was observed many times. This probably arose from a read error, given a far larger clone one base away. V usage is TRBV11-3 and J usage is TRBJ2-7, with D hard to call. V gave up 2 bases and J gave up 3 bases, with 11 bases separating them. CDR3 length: 14 amino acids. In germline, CDR1 is SGHNT, CDR2 YENEEA. The CDR3 is CASSLTDGDYEQYF. In DNA, the CDR3 is TGTGCCAGCAGCTTAACGGACGGCGACTACGAGCAGTACTTC. Full variable domain (outside the CDR3, taken from reference TRBV11-3 and TRBJ2-7): EAGVVQSPRYKIIEKKQPVAFWCNPISGHNTLYWYLQNLGQGPELLIRYENEEAVDDSQLPKDRFSAERLKGVDSTLKIQPAELGDSAVYLCASSLTDGDYEQYFGPGTRLTVT.

This clonotype was counted at least ten times. The V call is TRBV5-1, the J call TRBJ2-1; a weak D match, TRBD1 (5 bases). Germline V lookup: CDR1 SGHRS, CDR2 YFSETQ. The V end lost 4 bases, the J end lost 7 bases, and 9 bases lay between the germline ends. The CDR3 length is 12 residues. The CDR3 spells CASSPDRNEQFF. In DNA, the CDR3 is TGCGCCAGCAGCCCCGACAGAAATGAGCAGTTCTTC.

This clonotype appeared many times. The CDR3 here is CASKSGVEETQYF. For the CDR3, the DNA is TGTGCCAGCAAATCAGGGGTAGAAGAGACCCAGTACTTC. The chain combines TRBV28 with TRBJ2-5; possibly TRBD1 for D (6 bases). CDR1 and CDR2 (germline): MDHEN, SYDVKM. The germline V and J ends were trimmed by 7 bases and 3 bases, with 12 bases remaining between them. The CDR3 runs to 13 residues.

Of note for this clonotype: Just one base apart from a much larger clone, this may be a read error. The final CDR3 position lacks the conserved phenylalanine or tryptophan, pointing to a likely read error. V gene TRBV7-2 combines with J gene TRBJ2-5, with TRBD1 matching 8 bases. The CDR3 loop spans 15 amino acids. V lost 5 bases, J lost 9 bases, and 14 bases stayed unmatched. Germline V gives CDR1 SGHTA, CDR2 FQGNSA. CDR3 sequence reads: CASSQTGDALLAQYL. The CDR3 DNA reads as TGTGCCAGCAGCCAGACAGGGGACGCCCTATTGGCCCAGTACCTC.

This clonotype appeared many times. The chain's CDR3 is CASSLVGGSYEQYF. In DNA, the CDR3 is TGCGCCAGCAGCTTGGTGGGGGGCTCCTACGAGCAGTACTTC. The chain employs TRBV5-1 and TRBJ2-7; D possibly corresponds to TRBD2 (6 bases). Trimming removed 0 bases at V and 0 bases at J, with 7 bases between. The CDR3 length is 14 residues. From germline, CDR1 is SGHRS and CDR2 YFSETQ. The variable domain in full, completed from reference TRBV5-1 and TRBJ2-7, reads KAGVTQTPRYLIKTRGQQVTLSCSPISGHRSVSWYQQTPGQGLQFLFEYFSETQRNKGNFPGRFSGRQFSNSRSEMNVSTLELGDSALYLCASSLVGGSYEQYFGPGTRLTVT.